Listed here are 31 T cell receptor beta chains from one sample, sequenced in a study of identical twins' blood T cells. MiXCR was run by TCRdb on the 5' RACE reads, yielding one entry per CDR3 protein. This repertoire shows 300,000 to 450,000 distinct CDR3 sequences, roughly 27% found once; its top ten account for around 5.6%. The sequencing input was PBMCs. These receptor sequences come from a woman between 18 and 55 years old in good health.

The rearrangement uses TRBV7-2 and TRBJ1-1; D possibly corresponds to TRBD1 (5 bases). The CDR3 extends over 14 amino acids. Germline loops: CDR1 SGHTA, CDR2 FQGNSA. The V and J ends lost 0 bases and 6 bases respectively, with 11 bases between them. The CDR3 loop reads CASSLAEAGAEAFF. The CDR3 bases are TGTGCCAGCAGCTTAGCGGAGGCGGGGGCTGAAGCTTTCTTT. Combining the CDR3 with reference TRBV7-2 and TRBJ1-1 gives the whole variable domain GAGVSQSPSNKVTEKGKDVELRCDPISGHTALYWYRQSLGQGLEFLIYFQGNSAPDKSGLPSDRFSAERTGGSVSTLTIQRTQQEDSAVYLCASSLAEAGAEAFFGQGTRLTVV.

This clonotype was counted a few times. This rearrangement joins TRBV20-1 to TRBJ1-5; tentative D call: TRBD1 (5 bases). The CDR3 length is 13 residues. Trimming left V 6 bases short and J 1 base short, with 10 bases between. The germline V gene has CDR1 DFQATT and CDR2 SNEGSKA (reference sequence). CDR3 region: CSAKDTSNQPQHF. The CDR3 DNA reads TGCAGTGCGAAGGACACGAGCAATCAGCCCCAGCATTTT.

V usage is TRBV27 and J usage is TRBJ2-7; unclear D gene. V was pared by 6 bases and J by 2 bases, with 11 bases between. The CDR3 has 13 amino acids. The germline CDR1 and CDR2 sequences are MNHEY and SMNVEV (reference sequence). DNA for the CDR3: TGTGCCAGCAGCCAAGGGTTTCCCTACGAGCAGTACTTC. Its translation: CASSQGFPYEQYF.

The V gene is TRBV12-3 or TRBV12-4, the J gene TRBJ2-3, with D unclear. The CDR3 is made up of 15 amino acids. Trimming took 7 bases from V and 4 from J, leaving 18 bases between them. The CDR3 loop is CASTRGPDNADTQYF. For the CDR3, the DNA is TGTGCCAGCACCAGAGGACCTGATAACGCAGATACGCAGTATTTT.

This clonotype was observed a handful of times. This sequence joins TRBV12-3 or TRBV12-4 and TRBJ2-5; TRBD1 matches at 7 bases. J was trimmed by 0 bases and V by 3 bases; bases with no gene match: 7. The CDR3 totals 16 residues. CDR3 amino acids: CASSFGQARNQETQYF. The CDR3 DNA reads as TGTGCCAGCAGTTTTGGACAGGCCCGAAACCAAGAGACCCAGTACTTC.

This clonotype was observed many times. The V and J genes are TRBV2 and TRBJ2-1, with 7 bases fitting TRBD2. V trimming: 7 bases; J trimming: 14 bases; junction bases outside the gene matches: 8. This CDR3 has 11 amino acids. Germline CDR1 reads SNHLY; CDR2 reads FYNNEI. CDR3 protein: CASMLERDEFF. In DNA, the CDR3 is TGTGCCAGCATGTTAGAGCGGGATGAGTTCTTC.

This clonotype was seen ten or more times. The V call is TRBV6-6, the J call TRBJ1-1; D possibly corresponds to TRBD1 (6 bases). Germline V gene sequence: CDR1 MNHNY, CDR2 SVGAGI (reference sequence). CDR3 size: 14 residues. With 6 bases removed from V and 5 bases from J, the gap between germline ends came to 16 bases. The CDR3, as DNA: TGTGCCAGCAGACTCCGTGGGGGCCAGACTGAAGCTTTCTTT. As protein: CASRLRGGQTEAFF.

The CDR3 spells CASSPSDRAHTEAFF. DNA for the CDR3: TGTGCCAGCAGTCCGTCGGACAGGGCGCACACTGAAGCTTTCTTT. The rearrangement joins TRBV28 to TRBJ1-1; 8 bases fit TRBD1. V lost 5 bases and J lost 3; bases outside the gene matches: 8. This CDR3 has 15 amino acids. CDR1 is MDHEN, CDR2 SYDVKM, per germline.

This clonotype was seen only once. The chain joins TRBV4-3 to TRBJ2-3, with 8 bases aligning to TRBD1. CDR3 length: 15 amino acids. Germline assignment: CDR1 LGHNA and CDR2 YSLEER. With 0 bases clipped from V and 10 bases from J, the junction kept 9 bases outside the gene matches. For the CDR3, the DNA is TGCGCCAGCAGCCAAGATGAGCAGGGACAGGTGGCGCAGTATTTT. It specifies CASSQDEQGQVAQYF.

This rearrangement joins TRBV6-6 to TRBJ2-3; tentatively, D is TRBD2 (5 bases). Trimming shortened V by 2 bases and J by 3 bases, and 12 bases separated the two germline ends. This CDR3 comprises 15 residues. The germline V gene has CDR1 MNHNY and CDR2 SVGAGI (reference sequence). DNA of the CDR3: TGTGCCAGCAGTTACGTCTCCGGAGGTACAGATACGCAGTATTTT. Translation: CASSYVSGGTDTQYF.

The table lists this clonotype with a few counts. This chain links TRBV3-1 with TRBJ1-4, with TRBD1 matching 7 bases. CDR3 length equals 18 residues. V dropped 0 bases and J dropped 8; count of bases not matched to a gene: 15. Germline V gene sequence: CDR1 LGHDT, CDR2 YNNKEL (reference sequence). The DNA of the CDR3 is TGTGCCAGCAGCCAAGATCAGGGCCTCCAGGGGGAGAACGAAAAACTGTTTTTT. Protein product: CASSQDQGLQGENEKLFF. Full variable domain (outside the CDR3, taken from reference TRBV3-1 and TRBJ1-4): DTAVSQTPKYLVTQMGNDKSIKCEQNLGHDTMYWYKQDSKKFLKIMFSYNNKELIINETVPNRFSPKSPDKAHLNLHINSLELGDSAVYFCASSQDQGLQGENEKLFFGSGTQLSVL.

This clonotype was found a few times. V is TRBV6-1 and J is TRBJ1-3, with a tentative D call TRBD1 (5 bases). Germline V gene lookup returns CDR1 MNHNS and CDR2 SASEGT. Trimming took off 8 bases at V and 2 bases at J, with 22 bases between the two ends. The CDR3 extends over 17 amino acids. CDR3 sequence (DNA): TGTGCCAGCGCTTACTTTTATCAGGGTTCACCTGGAAACACCATATATTTT. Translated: CASAYFYQGSPGNTIYF.

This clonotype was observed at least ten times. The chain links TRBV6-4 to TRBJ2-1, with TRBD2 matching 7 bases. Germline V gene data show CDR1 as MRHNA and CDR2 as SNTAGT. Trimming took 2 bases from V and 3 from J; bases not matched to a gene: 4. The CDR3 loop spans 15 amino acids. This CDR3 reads CASSDGGENYNEQFF. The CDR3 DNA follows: TGTGCCAGCAGTGACGGGGGGGAGAACTACAATGAGCAGTTCTTC.

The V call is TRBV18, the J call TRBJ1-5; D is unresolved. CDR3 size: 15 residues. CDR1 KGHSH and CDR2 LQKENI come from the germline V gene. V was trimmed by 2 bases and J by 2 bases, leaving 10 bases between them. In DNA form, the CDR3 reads TGTGCCAGCTCACCAGGTAACGAGGGCAATCAGCCCCAGCATTTT. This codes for CASSPGNEGNQPQHF.

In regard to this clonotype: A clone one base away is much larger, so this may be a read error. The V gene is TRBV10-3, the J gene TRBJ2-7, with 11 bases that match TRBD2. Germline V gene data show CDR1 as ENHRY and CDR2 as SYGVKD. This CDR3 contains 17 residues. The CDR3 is CAISLLVPGTSGYDQYF. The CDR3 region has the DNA TGTGCCATCAGTCTTCTGGTGCCCGGGACTAGCGGCTACGATCAGTACTTC.

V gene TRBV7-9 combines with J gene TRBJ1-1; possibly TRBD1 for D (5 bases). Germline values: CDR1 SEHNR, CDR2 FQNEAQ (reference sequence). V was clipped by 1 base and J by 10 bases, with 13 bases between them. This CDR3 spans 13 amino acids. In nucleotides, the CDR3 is TGTGCCAGCAGCTTAGAGAAGGGGCTTAGAGCTTTCTTT. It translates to CASSLEKGLRAFF.

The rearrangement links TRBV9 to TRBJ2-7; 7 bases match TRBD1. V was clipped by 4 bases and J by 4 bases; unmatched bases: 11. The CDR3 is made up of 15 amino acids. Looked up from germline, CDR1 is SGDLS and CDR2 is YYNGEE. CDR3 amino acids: CASSTRDRLPYEQYF. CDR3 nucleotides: TGTGCCAGCAGCACCAGGGACAGACTACCTTACGAGCAGTACTTC.

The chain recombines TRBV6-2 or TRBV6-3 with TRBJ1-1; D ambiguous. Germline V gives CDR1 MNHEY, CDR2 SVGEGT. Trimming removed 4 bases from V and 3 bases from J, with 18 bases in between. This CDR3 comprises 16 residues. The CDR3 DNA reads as TGTGCCAGCAGTTCTCCCCTGATCCACGAGGACACTGAAGCTTTCTTT. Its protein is CASSSPLIHEDTEAFF.

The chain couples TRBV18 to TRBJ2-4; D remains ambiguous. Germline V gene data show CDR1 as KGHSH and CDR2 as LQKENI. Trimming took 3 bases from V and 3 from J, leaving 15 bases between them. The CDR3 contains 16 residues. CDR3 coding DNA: TGTGCCAGCTCACCGAGGTTTTTAGGCGGCAAAAACATTCAGTACTTC. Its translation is CASSPRFLGGKNIQYF.

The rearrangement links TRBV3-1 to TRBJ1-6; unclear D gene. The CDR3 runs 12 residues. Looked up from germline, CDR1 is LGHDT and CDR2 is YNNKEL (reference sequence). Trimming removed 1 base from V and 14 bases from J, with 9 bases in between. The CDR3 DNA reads TGTGCCAGCAGCCAAGTTGGTTTAGCCCTCCACTTT. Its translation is CASSQVGLALHF.

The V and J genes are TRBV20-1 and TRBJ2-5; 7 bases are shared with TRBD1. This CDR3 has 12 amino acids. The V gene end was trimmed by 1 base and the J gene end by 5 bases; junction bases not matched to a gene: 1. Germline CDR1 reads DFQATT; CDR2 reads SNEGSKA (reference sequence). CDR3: CSARVQGETQYF. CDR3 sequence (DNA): TGCAGTGCTAGAGTACAGGGGGAGACCCAGTACTTC.

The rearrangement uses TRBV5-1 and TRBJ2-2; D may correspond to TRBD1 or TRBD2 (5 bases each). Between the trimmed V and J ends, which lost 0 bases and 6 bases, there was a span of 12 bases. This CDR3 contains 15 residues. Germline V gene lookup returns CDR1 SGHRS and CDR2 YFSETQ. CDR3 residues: CASSLDRGDPGELFF. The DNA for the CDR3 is TGCGCCAGCAGCTTGGACCGGGGCGACCCCGGGGAGCTGTTTTTT.

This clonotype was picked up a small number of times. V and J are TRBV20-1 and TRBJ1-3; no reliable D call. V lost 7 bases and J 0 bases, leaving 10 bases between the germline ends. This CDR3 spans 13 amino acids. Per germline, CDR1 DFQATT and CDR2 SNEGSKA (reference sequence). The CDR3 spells CSVRQSSGNTIYF. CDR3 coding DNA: TGCAGTGTACGCCAAAGCTCTGGAAACACCATATATTTT.

The chain's CDR3 is CASSGHRGGSYNEQFF. CDR3 nucleotides: TGTGCCAGCAGCGGACACAGGGGGGGATCCTACAATGAGCAGTTCTTC. This sequence joins TRBV7-9 and TRBJ2-1; tentative D call: TRBD1 (8 bases). The V end lost 5 bases, the J end lost 1 base, and 15 bases lay between the germline ends. Germline V CDR1 and CDR2: SEHNR, FQNEAQ (reference sequence). This CDR3 region has 16 residues.

The CDR3 bases are TGCAGCGTTGAAGATGATGGCAGTTCGGGAGGAGATACGCAGTATTTT. Translated: CSVEDDGSSGGDTQYF. This chain connects TRBV29-1 to TRBJ2-3; 7 bases agree with TRBD2. The germline V gene has CDR1 SQVTM and CDR2 ANQGSEA. Trimming took 0 bases from V and 5 from J; bases not matched to a gene: 11. The CDR3 has 16 residues.

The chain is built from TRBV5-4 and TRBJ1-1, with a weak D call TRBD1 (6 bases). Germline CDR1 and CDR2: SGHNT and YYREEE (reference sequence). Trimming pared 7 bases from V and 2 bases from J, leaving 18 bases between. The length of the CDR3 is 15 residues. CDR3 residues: CASHEGQGQNTEAFF. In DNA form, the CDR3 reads TGTGCCAGCCACGAGGGGCAGGGGCAAAACACTGAAGCTTTCTTT.

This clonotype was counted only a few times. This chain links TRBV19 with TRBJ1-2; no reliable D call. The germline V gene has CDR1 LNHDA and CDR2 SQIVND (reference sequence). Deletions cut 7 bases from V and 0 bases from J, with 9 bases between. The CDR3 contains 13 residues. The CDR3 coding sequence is TGTGCCAGTAATCGGGCCTCTAACTATGGCTACACCTTC. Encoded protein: CASNRASNYGYTF.

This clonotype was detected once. The chain's CDR3 is CASSITRAYEQYF. The CDR3 DNA follows: TGTGCCAGTAGTATTACCAGGGCGTACGAGCAGTACTTC. The chain has TRBV19 and TRBJ2-7; possibly TRBD1 for D (5 bases). CDR1 and CDR2 from the germline V gene are LNHDA and SQIVND (reference sequence). The CDR3 runs 13 residues. Trimming cost V 3 bases and J 4 bases, with 10 bases left between them.

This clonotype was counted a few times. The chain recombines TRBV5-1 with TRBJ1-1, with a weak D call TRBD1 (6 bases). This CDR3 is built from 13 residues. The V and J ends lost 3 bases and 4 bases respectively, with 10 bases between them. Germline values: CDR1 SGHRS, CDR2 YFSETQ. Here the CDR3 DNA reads TGCGCCAGCAGCTCAACAGGGAGCACTGAAGCTTTCTTT. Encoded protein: CASSSTGSTEAFF.

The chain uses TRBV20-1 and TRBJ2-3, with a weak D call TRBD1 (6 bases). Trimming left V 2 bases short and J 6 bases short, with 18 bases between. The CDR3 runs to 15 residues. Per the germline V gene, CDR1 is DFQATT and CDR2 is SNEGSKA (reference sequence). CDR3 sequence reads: CSARPSTGMADTQYF. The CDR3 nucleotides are TGCAGTGCTAGACCGTCGACAGGCATGGCGGATACGCAGTATTTT.

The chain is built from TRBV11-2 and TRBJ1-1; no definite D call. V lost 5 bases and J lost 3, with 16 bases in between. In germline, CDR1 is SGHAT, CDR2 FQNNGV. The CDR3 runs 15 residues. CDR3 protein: CASSQRTTGDTEAFF. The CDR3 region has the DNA TGTGCCAGCAGCCAAAGGACCACTGGCGACACTGAAGCTTTCTTT.